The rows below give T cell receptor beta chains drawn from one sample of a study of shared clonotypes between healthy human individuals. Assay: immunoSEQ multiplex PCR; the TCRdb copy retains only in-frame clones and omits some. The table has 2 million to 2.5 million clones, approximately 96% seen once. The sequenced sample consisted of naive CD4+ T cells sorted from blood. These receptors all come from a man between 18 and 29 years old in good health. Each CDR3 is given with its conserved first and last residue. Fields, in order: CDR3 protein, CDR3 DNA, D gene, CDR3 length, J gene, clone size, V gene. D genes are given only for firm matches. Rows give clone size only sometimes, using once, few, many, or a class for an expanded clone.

CDR3: CASSQVGQGSYEQYF; DNA: TGCGCCAGCAGCCAGGTCGGACAGGGAAGCTACGAGCAGTACTTC; D: TRBD1; length: 15; J: TRBJ2-7; size: .; V: TRBV4-1
CDR3: CASSPGALNTEAFF; DNA: TGTGCCAGCAGTCCAGGGGCCTTGAACACTGAAGCTTTCTTT; D: .; length: 14; J: TRBJ1-1; size: .; V: TRBV28
CDR3: CASSYGGPGANVLTF; DNA: TGTGCCAGCAGTTACGGCGGACCTGGGGCCAACGTCCTGACTTTC; D: .; length: 15; J: TRBJ2-6; size: .; V: TRBV6-5
CDR3: CAWMGFTYEQYF; DNA: TGTGCCTGGATGGGATTTACCTACGAGCAGTACTTC; D: .; length: 12; J: TRBJ2-7; size: .; V: TRBV30
CDR3: CASSPRLAGGTDTQYF; DNA: TGTGCCAGCAGCCCCCGACTAGCGGGAGGGACAGATACGCAGTATTTT; D: TRBD2; length: 16; J: TRBJ2-3; size: .; V: TRBV7-2
CDR3: CAWSVHGGSAFF; DNA: TGTGCCTGGAGTGTACATGGGGGATCAGCTTTCTTT; D: .; length: 12; J: TRBJ1-1; size: .; V: TRBV30
CDR3: CAISRTEYGYTF; DNA: TGTGCCATCAGTCGGACGGAGTATGGCTACACCTTC; D: .; length: 12; J: TRBJ1-2; size: .; V: TRBV10-3
CDR3: CASSEEGGGGTQYF; DNA: TGTGCCAGCAGTGAGGAGGGGGGCGGCGGGACCCAGTACTTC; D: .; length: 14; J: TRBJ2-5; size: .; V: TRBV6-1
CDR3: CASSEQGSNQPQHF; DNA: TGTGCCAGCAGTGAACAAGGGTCCAATCAGCCCCAGCATTTT; D: .; length: 14; J: TRBJ1-5; size: .; V: TRBV6-1
CDR3: CASSLSTTNEKLFF; DNA: TGTGCCAGCAGCTTATCGACAACTAATGAAAAACTGTTTTTT; D: .; length: 14; J: TRBJ1-4; size: .; V: TRBV7-9
CDR3: CASSLGTYEQYF; DNA: TGTGCCAGCAGCTTAGGAACCTACGAGCAGTACTTC; D: .; length: 12; J: TRBJ2-7; size: .; V: TRBV7-2
CDR3: CASSVVKSGGTEAFF; DNA: TGTGCCAGCAGCGTAGTCAAGTCAGGGGGCACTGAAGCTTTCTTT; D: TRBD1; length: 15; J: TRBJ1-1; size: .; V: TRBV9
CDR3: CASSATPTGYLETQYF; DNA: TGTGCCAGCAGCGCGACCCCGACAGGGTATTTAGAGACCCAGTACTTC; D: TRBD1; length: 16; J: TRBJ2-5; size: once; V: TRBV7-9
CDR3: CASSYAGDSGNTIYF; DNA: TGTGCCAGCAGCTATGCAGGGGACTCTGGAAACACCATATATTTT; D: .; length: 15; J: TRBJ1-3; size: few; V: TRBV9
CDR3: CASSGRLWWYF; DNA: TGTGCCAGCAGTGGGCGGCTTTGGTGGTACTTC; D: .; length: 11; J: TRBJ2-4; size: .; V: TRBV6-1
CDR3: CASSLGLETQYF; DNA: TGTGCCAGCTCACTAGGGTTGGAGACCCAGTACTTC; D: .; length: 12; J: TRBJ2-5; size: once; V: TRBV18
CDR3: CASSYATGIYEQYF; DNA: TGTGCCAGCAGTTACGCAACCGGAATCTACGAGCAGTACTTC; D: .; length: 14; J: TRBJ2-7; size: .; V: TRBV6-6
CDR3: CASGQGLETQYF; DNA: TGTGCCAGCGGACAGGGATTGGAGACCCAGTACTTC; D: TRBD1; length: 12; J: TRBJ2-5; size: few; V: TRBV27
CDR3: CASSLQTSGTEAFF; DNA: TGCGCCAGCAGCTTGCAGACGTCAGGGACTGAAGCTTTCTTT; D: .; length: 14; J: TRBJ1-1; size: .; V: TRBV5-1
CDR3: CASSPLGRDYGYTF; DNA: TGTGCCAGCAGCCCCCTGGGCAGGGACTATGGCTACACCTTC; D: .; length: 14; J: TRBJ1-2; size: .; V: TRBV7-8
CDR3: CASSEWEAYEQYF; DNA: TGTGCCAGCAGTGAATGGGAAGCCTACGAGCAGTACTTC; D: .; length: 13; J: TRBJ2-7; size: .; V: TRBV25-1
CDR3: CASSSGWSSYEQYF; DNA: TGTGCCAGCAGTTCCGGGTGGAGCTCCTACGAGCAGTACTTC; D: .; length: 14; J: TRBJ2-7; size: .; V: TRBV6-5
CDR3: CASSPRQGSSSYEQYF; DNA: TGCGCCAGCAGCCCACGACAGGGGTCTAGCTCCTACGAGCAGTACTTC; D: TRBD1; length: 16; J: TRBJ2-7; size: .; V: TRBV5-1
CDR3: CASSLLDRVGIDTEAFF; DNA: TGCGCCAGCAGCTTGCTCGACAGGGTTGGGATAGACACTGAAGCTTTCTTT; D: TRBD1; length: 17; J: TRBJ1-1; size: .; V: TRBV5-1
CDR3: CASSPGTGRTDTQYF; DNA: TGTGCCAGCAGCCCCGGGACAGGACGCACAGATACGCAGTATTTT; D: TRBD1; length: 15; J: TRBJ2-3; size: .; V: TRBV7-2
CDR3: CASSLIGDTGELFF; DNA: TGTGCCAGCAGCTTAATTGGTGACACCGGGGAGCTGTTTTTT; D: .; length: 14; J: TRBJ2-2; size: .; V: TRBV7-9
CDR3: CASSYSGAGNYGYTF; DNA: TGTGCCAGCAGTTACTCGGGGGCTGGGAACTATGGCTACACCTTC; D: .; length: 15; J: TRBJ1-2; size: .; V: TRBV6-5
CDR3: CASSLPTGDGYGYTF; DNA: TGCGCCAGCAGCTTGCCCACAGGGGATGGCTATGGCTACACCTTC; D: TRBD1; length: 15; J: TRBJ1-2; size: once; V: TRBV5-1
CDR3: CASSLRTANTGELFF; DNA: TGTGCCAGCAGCTTGCGGACGGCGAACACCGGGGAGCTGTTTTTT; D: .; length: 15; J: TRBJ2-2; size: .; V: TRBV5-8
CDR3: CASSLGGSGSSYEQYF; DNA: TGTGCCAGCAGCTTGGGGGGTAGCGGGAGCTCCTACGAGCAGTACTTC; D: TRBD2; length: 16; J: TRBJ2-7; size: .; V: TRBV5-4
CDR3: CASSLRVATNQPQHF; DNA: TGTGCCAGCAGCTTGAGGGTGGCAACCAATCAGCCCCAGCATTTT; D: .; length: 15; J: TRBJ1-5; size: .; V: TRBV5-6
CDR3: CASSQDGNSPLHF; DNA: TGTGCTAGCAGCCAGGACGGAAATTCACCCCTCCACTTT; D: .; length: 13; J: TRBJ1-6; size: .; V: TRBV7-7
CDR3: CASSGGSYNEQFF; DNA: TGTGCCAGCAGTGGGGGCTCCTACAATGAGCAGTTCTTC; D: .; length: 13; J: TRBJ2-1; size: .; V: TRBV25-1
CDR3: CASSPPGHTYEQYF; DNA: TGTGCCAGCTCACCACCTGGACATACTTACGAGCAGTACTTC; D: .; length: 14; J: TRBJ2-7; size: .; V: TRBV18
CDR3: CASSLEIRTRSSGNTIYF; DNA: TGTGCCAGCAGCTTAGAAATCCGCACTCGGAGCTCTGGAAACACCATATATTTT; D: .; length: 18; J: TRBJ1-3; size: .; V: TRBV7-8
CDR3: CASSNGLVEETQYF; DNA: TGTGCCAGCAGCAACGGACTAGTTGAGGAGACCCAGTACTTC; D: TRBD2; length: 14; J: TRBJ2-5; size: .; V: TRBV5-4
CDR3: CASGGSYEQYF; DNA: TGTGCCAGCGGGGGATCCTACGAGCAGTACTTC; D: .; length: 11; J: TRBJ2-7; size: .; V: TRBV2
CDR3: CASSLGRGGTDTQYF; DNA: TGCGCCAGCAGCTTGGGTCGGGGAGGAACAGATACGCAGTATTTT; D: .; length: 15; J: TRBJ2-3; size: once; V: TRBV5-1
CDR3: CASSHGRDLRTGELFF; DNA: TGCGCCAGCAGCCACGGCCGGGACCTGCGGACCGGGGAGCTGTTTTTT; D: .; length: 16; J: TRBJ2-2; size: .; V: TRBV4-1
CDR3: CASAPDRTGELFF; DNA: TGTGCCAGCGCCCCGGACAGGACCGGGGAGCTGTTTTTT; D: TRBD1; length: 13; J: TRBJ2-2; size: .; V: TRBV6-5
CDR3: CASSFSGGHVVETQYF; DNA: TGCGCCAGCAGCTTTTCCGGCGGGCATGTCGTGGAGACCCAGTACTTC; D: .; length: 16; J: TRBJ2-5; size: .; V: TRBV5-1
CDR3: CASSLGGQGEKLFF; DNA: TGTGCCAGCAGTTTGGGTGGGCAAGGTGAAAAACTGTTTTTT; D: .; length: 14; J: TRBJ1-4; size: .; V: TRBV28
CDR3: CASSFSTFPYGYTF; DNA: TGTGCCAGCAGTTTTTCAACATTCCCCTATGGCTACACCTTC; D: .; length: 14; J: TRBJ1-2; size: .; V: TRBV28
CDR3: CASSRSRYEQYF; DNA: TGTGCCAGTAGTAGAAGCCGGTACGAGCAGTACTTC; D: .; length: 12; J: TRBJ2-7; size: .; V: TRBV19
CDR3: CASSLAGVNTGELFF; DNA: TGTGCCAGCAGCTTGGCGGGGGTGAACACCGGGGAGCTGTTTTTT; D: .; length: 15; J: TRBJ2-2; size: .; V: TRBV5-6
CDR3: CASRALTGGEQYF; DNA: TGTGCCAGCAGGGCCTTGACAGGGGGCGAGCAGTACTTC; D: TRBD1; length: 13; J: TRBJ2-7; size: .; V: TRBV6-1
CDR3: CASGDTDRLEAFF; DNA: TGTGCCAGCGGTGATACTGACAGACTTGAAGCTTTCTTT; D: .; length: 13; J: TRBJ1-1; size: .; V: TRBV9
CDR3: CASSIPGRVETQYF; DNA: TGTGCCAGTAGTATCCCTGGGCGCGTAGAGACCCAGTACTTC; D: .; length: 14; J: TRBJ2-5; size: .; V: TRBV19
CDR3: CASSLGRSTDTQYF; DNA: TGTGCCAGCAGTTTAGGTCGGTCCACAGATACGCAGTATTTT; D: .; length: 14; J: TRBJ2-3; size: once; V: TRBV25-1
CDR3: CASSSRRENSYEQYF; DNA: TGTGCCAGCAGCTCCCGTAGGGAGAATTCCTACGAGCAGTACTTC; D: .; length: 15; J: TRBJ2-7; size: .; V: TRBV9
CDR3: CASSLAGGWEKLFF; DNA: TGTGCCAGCAGCTTGGCAGGGGGCTGGGAAAAACTGTTTTTT; D: TRBD1; length: 14; J: TRBJ1-4; size: .; V: TRBV7-9
CDR3: CASSTLTGANTEAFF; DNA: TGTGCCAGCAGCACGCTCACAGGCGCGAACACTGAAGCTTTCTTT; D: .; length: 15; J: TRBJ1-1; size: once; V: TRBV5-4
CDR3: CASSSPPGLAENYTDTQYF; DNA: TGTGCCAGCAGCTCGCCCCCCGGACTAGCGGAGAACTACACAGATACGCAGTATTTT; D: TRBD2; length: 19; J: TRBJ2-3; size: .; V: TRBV11-2
CDR3: CASRERGDRTEAFF; DNA: TGTGCCAGCAGGGAGCGAGGTGATAGGACTGAAGCTTTCTTT; D: .; length: 14; J: TRBJ1-1; size: .; V: TRBV6-5
CDR3: CASSYPGTNYGYTF; DNA: TGTGCCAGCAGTTATCCCGGGACCAACTATGGCTACACCTTC; D: .; length: 14; J: TRBJ1-2; size: .; V: TRBV28